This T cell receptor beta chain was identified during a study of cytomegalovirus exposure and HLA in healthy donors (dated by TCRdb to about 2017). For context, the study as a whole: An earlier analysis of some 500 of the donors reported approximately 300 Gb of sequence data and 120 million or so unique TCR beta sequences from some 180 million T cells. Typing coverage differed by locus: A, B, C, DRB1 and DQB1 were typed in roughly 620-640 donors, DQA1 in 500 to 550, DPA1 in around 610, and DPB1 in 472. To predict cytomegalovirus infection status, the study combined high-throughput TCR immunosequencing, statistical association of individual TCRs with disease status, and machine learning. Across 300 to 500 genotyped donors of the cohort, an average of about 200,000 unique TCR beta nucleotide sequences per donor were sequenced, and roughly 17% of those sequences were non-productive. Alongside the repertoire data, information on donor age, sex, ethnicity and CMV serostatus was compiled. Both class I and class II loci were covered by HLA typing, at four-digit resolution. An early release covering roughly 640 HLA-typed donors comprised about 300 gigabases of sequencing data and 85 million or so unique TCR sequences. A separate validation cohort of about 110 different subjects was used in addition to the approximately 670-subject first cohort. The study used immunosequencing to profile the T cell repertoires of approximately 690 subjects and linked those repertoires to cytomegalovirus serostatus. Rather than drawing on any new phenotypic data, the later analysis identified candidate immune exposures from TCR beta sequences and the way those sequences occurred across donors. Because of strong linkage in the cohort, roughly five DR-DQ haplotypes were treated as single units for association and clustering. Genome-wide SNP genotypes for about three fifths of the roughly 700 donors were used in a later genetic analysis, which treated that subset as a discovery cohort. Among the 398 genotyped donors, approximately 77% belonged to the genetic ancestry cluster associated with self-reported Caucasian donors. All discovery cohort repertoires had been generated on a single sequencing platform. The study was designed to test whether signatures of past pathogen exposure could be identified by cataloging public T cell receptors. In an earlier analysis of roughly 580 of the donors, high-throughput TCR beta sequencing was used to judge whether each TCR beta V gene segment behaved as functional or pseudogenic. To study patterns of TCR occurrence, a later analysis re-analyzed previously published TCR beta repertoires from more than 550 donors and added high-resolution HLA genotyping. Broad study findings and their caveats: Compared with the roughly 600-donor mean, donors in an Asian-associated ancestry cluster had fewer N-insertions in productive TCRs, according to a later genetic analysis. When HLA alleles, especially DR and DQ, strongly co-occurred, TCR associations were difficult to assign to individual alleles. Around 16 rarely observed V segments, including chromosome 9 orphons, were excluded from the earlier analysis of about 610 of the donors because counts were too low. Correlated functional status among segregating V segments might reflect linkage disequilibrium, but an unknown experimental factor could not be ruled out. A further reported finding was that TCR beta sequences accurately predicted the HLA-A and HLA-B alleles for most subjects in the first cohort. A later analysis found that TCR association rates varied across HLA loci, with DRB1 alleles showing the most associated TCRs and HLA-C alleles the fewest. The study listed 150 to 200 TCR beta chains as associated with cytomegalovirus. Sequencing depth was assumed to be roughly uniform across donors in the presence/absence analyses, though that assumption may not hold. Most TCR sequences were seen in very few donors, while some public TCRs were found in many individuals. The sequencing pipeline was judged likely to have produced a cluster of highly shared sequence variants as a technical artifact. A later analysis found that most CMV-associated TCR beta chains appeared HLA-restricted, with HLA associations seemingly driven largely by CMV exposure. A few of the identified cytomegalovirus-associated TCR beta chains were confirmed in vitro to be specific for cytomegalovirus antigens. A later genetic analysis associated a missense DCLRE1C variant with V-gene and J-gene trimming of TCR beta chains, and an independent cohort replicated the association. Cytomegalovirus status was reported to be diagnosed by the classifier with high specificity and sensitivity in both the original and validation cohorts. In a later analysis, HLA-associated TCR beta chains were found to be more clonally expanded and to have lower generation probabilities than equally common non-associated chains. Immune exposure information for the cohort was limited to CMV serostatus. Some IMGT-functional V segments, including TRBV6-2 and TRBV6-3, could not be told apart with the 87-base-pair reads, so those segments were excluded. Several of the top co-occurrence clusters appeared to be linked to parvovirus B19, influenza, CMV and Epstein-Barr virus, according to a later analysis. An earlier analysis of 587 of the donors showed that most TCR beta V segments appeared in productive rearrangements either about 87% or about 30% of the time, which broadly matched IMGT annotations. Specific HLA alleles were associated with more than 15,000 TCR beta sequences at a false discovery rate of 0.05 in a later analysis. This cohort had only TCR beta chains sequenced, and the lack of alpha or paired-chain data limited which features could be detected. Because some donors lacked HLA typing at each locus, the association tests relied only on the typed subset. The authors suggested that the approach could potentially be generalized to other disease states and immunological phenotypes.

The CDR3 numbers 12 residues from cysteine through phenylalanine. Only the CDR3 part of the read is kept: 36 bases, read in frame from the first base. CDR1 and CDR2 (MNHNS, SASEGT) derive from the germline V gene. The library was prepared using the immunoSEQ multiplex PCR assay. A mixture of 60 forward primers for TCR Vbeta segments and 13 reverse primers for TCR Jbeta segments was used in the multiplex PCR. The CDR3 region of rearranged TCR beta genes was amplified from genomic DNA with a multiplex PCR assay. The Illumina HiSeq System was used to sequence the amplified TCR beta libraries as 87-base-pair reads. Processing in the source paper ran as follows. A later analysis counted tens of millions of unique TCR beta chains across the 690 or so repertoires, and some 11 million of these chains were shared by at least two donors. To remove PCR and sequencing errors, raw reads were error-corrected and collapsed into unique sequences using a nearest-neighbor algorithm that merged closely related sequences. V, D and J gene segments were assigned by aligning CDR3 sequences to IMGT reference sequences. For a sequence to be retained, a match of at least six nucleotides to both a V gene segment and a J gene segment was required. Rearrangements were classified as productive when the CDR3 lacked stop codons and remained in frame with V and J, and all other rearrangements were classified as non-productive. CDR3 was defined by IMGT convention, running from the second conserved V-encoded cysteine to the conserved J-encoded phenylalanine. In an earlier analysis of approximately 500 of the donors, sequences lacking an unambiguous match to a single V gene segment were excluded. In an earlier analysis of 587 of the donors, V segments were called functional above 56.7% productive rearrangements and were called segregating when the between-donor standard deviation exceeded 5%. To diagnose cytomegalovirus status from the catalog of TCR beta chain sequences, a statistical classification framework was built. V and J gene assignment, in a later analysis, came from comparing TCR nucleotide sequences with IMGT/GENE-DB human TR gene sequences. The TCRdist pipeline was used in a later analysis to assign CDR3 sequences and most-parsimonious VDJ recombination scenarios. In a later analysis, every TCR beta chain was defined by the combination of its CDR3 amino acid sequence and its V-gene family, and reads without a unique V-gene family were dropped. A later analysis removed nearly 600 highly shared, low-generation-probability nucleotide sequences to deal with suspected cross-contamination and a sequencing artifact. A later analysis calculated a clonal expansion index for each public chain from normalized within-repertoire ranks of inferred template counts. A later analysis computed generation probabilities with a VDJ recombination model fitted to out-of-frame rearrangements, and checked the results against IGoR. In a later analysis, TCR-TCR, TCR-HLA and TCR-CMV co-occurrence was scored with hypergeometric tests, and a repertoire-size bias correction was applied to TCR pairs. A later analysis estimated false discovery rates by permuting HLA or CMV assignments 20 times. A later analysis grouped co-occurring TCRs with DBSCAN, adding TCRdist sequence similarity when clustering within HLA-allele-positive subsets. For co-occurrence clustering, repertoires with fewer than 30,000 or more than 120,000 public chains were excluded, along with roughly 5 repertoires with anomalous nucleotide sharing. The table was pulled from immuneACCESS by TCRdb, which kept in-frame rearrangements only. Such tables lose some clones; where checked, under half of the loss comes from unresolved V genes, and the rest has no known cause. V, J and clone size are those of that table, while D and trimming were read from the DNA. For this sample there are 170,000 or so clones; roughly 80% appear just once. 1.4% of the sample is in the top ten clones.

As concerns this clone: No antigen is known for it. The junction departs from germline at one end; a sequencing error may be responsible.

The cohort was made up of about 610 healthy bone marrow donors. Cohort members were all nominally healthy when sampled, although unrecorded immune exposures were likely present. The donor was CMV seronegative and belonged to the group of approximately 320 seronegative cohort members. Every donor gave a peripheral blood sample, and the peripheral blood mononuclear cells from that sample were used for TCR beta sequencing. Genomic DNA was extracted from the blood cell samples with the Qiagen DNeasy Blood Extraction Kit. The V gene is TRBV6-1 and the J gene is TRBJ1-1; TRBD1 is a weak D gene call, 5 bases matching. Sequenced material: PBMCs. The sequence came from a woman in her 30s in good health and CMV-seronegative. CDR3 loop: CASTERTTEAFF. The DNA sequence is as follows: TGTGCCAGCACTGAAAGGACAACTGAAGCTTTCTTT.